This is a list of T cell receptor beta chains from one sample in a study of response to subunit inactivated influenza vaccine. TCRdb ran MiXCR on the RT-PCR reads and lists one entry per CDR3 protein. Here the sample spans about 570,000 distinct CDR3 sequences, approximately 11% being singletons. This same sample was also part of a study on T cells expressing NK-cell markers.

The specimen was PBMCs from blood, collected on the day of vaccination. The receptor set was obtained from a man aged 50 to 60 who received an inactivated influenza vaccine. Each CDR3 is given with its conserved first and last residue. A D gene is named only where the DNA matches it firmly. Clone size is shown for a subset of rows, as once, few, many or a class of expanded clone.

d_gene: .
abundance: .
j_gene: TRBJ2-2
v_gene: TRBV28
CDR3nt: TGTGCCAGCAGTGGACCCGAGAGGCCTAATTTGAGCACCGGGGAGCTGTTTTTT
CDR3aa: CASSGPERPNLSTGELFF

d_gene: .
abundance: few
j_gene: TRBJ1-3
v_gene: TRBV20-1
CDR3nt: TGCAGTGCTAGACTGGTGAGCTCTGGAAACACCATATATTTT
CDR3aa: CSARLVSSGNTIYF

d_gene: .
abundance: few
j_gene: TRBJ2-2
v_gene: TRBV20-1
CDR3nt: TGCAGTGCTAGGGGGCAGATCGCCGGGGAGCTGTTTTTT
CDR3aa: CSARGQIAGELFF

d_gene: .
abundance: .
j_gene: TRBJ2-7
v_gene: TRBV3-1
CDR3nt: TGTGCCAGCAGCCTCAAGGTTGGCTACGAGCAGTACTTC
CDR3aa: CASSLKVGYEQYF

d_gene: .
abundance: few
j_gene: TRBJ2-7
v_gene: TRBV5-5
CDR3nt: TGTGCCAGCAGCTTCGCGGCAAACAACTACGAGCAGTACTTC
CDR3aa: CASSFAANNYEQYF

d_gene: .
abundance: .
j_gene: TRBJ2-5
v_gene: TRBV6-1
CDR3nt: TGTGCCAGCAGCTCATGGCGGCCTAGCCTACAAGAGACCCAGTACTTC
CDR3aa: CASSSWRPSLQETQYF

d_gene: .
abundance: .
j_gene: TRBJ1-3
v_gene: TRBV27
CDR3nt: TGTGCCAGCAGCCCGGGGAGTCCTGGAAACACCATATATTTT
CDR3aa: CASSPGSPGNTIYF

d_gene: .
abundance: many
j_gene: TRBJ2-5
v_gene: TRBV28
CDR3nt: TGTGCCAGCAGCCCGATAAGGGGTTCGGAGACCCAGTACTTC
CDR3aa: CASSPIRGSETQYF

d_gene: TRBD1
abundance: few
j_gene: TRBJ2-7
v_gene: TRBV18
CDR3nt: TGTGCCAGCTCACCTCCGGGACAGCCCCACGAGCAGTACTTC
CDR3aa: CASSPPGQPHEQYF

d_gene: TRBD2
abundance: .
j_gene: TRBJ2-1
v_gene: TRBV4-1
CDR3nt: TGCGCCATGACCTTACGGGGGGGGAAATACAATGAGCAGTTCTTC
CDR3aa: CAMTLRGGKYNEQFF

d_gene: TRBD1
abundance: large
j_gene: TRBJ2-7
v_gene: TRBV18
CDR3nt: TGTGCCAGCTCCACAGGGGTAGGCTCCTACGAGCAGTACTTC
CDR3aa: CASSTGVGSYEQYF

d_gene: TRBD1
abundance: many
j_gene: TRBJ2-2
v_gene: TRBV5-1
CDR3nt: TGTGCCAGCAGCTCCGGACAGGGCACCGGGGAGCTGTTTTTT
CDR3aa: CASSSGQGTGELFF

d_gene: .
abundance: .
j_gene: TRBJ2-6
v_gene: TRBV12-3/TRBV12-4
CDR3nt: TGTGCCAGCAGACAGTCTGGGGCCAACGTCCTGACTTTC
CDR3aa: CASRQSGANVLTF

d_gene: TRBD2
abundance: .
j_gene: TRBJ2-7
v_gene: TRBV3-1
CDR3nt: TGTGCCAGCACCCCTAGCGGAGCGACCTACGAGCAGTACTTC
CDR3aa: CASTPSGATYEQYF

d_gene: TRBD1
abundance: many
j_gene: TRBJ1-3
v_gene: TRBV10-2
CDR3nt: TGCGCCAGCCGAGACAGGGCCGGAAACACCATATATTTT
CDR3aa: CASRDRAGNTIYF

d_gene: TRBD2
abundance: .
j_gene: TRBJ2-1
v_gene: TRBV9
CDR3nt: TGTGCCAGCAGCGTAGCTTTATCGCGGGAGAGCTCCTACAATGAGCAGTTCTTC
CDR3aa: CASSVALSRESSYNEQFF

d_gene: TRBD1
abundance: few
j_gene: TRBJ1-6
v_gene: TRBV12-5
CDR3nt: TGTGCTAGCTGGGCCGCGGGACAGTTTAATTCACCCCTCCACTTT
CDR3aa: CASWAAGQFNSPLHF

d_gene: TRBD1
abundance: .
j_gene: TRBJ2-2
v_gene: TRBV11-2
CDR3nt: TGTGCCAGCAGCTTTTGGACAGGGAACACCGGGGAGCTGTTTTTT
CDR3aa: CASSFWTGNTGELFF

d_gene: .
abundance: many
j_gene: TRBJ2-1
v_gene: TRBV14
CDR3nt: TGTGCCAGCAGCCGCGGAAGGAGGAATGAGCAGTTCTTC
CDR3aa: CASSRGRRNEQFF

d_gene: .
abundance: many
j_gene: TRBJ2-3
v_gene: TRBV29-1
CDR3nt: TGCAGCGTTGGTGTGGGACCCCACACAGATACGCAGTATTTT
CDR3aa: CSVGVGPHTDTQYF